Listed here are 26 T cell receptor beta chains from one sample, sequenced in a study of T cell responses to AZD1222 COVID-19 vaccine. Measured with immunoSEQ multiplex PCR; TCRdb has only the in-frame clones, and not every one. This table holds 90,000 to 120,000 clones, 92% found once. This sample comprised peripheral blood, obtained on day 0 of AZD1222 vaccination. All receptors come from an adult in good health.

This sequence joins TRBV7-2 and TRBJ1-3; D remains ambiguous. This CDR3 is built from 12 residues. Germline CDR1 reads SGHTA; CDR2 reads FQGNSA. Deletions cut 6 bases from V and 0 bases from J, with 3 bases between. CDR3 sequence: CASRSSGNTIYF. CDR3 coding DNA: TGTGCCAGCAGGAGCTCTGGAAACACCATATATTTT.

This chain links TRBV15 with TRBJ2-3, with 7 bases matching TRBD1. Looked up from germline, CDR1 is LNHNV and CDR2 is YYDKDF (reference sequence). This CDR3 spans 16 amino acids. V lost 0 bases, J lost 4 bases, and 7 bases stayed unmatched. The CDR3 bases are TGTGCCACCAGCAGAGATAATTTTCAGGGGGCAGATACGCAGTATTTT. This gives the protein CATSRDNFQGADTQYF.

The chain combines TRBV5-4 with TRBJ1-2; D unresolved. The V end lost 1 base, the J end lost 4 bases, and 11 bases lay between the germline ends. The CDR3 consists of 14 residues. Looked up from germline, CDR1 is SGHNT and CDR2 is YYREEE (reference sequence). CDR3 bases: TGTGCCAGCAGCTTGTCGCCAGCCTCCTATGGCTACACCTTC. It translates to CASSLSPASYGYTF.

The chain joins TRBV21-1 to TRBJ2-7; the table's D call of TRBD2 was not tested on the DNA. TRBV21-1 is a pseudogene locus. CDR3 length: 17 amino acids. The CDR3 nucleotides are TGTGCCAGCAGCAGGCATGGGCCTAGCGGGAGTTTCCACGAGCAGTACTTC. Its protein product is CASSRHGPSGSFHEQYF.

The chain uses TRBV9 and TRBJ2-5; 12 positions agree with TRBD1. Germline CDR1 is SGDLS and CDR2 is YYNGEE. The V and J ends lost 0 bases and 5 bases, in that order; junction bases with no gene match: 5. The CDR3 loop spans 16 amino acids. CDR3 sequence reads: CASSVEGTGGWETQYF. CDR3 coding DNA: TGTGCCAGCAGCGTAGAGGGGACAGGGGGCTGGGAGACCCAGTACTTC.

This sequence joins TRBV20-1 and TRBJ1-2, with D hard to call. The V gene lost 4 bases and the J gene lost 0 bases, with 3 bases spanning the gap. The CDR3 contains 11 residues. Germline V gene sequence: CDR1 DFQATT, CDR2 SNEGSKA (reference sequence). CDR3: CSAIANYGYTF. The CDR3 bases are TGCAGTGCTATAGCTAACTATGGCTACACCTTC.

The chain recombines TRBV5-1 with TRBJ2-7, with 7 bases that match TRBD1. CDR3 length: 14 amino acids. V lost 2 bases and J lost 5; bases outside the gene matches: 7. Germline values: CDR1 SGHRS, CDR2 YFSETQ. CDR3: CASSFRDSVDEQYF. The CDR3 nucleotides read TGCGCCAGCAGCTTCCGGGACAGCGTCGACGAGCAGTACTTC.

The chain joins TRBV9 to TRBJ1-1, with 8 nucleotides matching TRBD1. CDR1 and CDR2 from the germline V gene are SGDLS and YYNGEE. The CDR3 loop spans 15 amino acids. V dropped 3 bases and J dropped 4; count of bases not matched to a gene: 8. The CDR3 protein is CASSARPDRATEAFF. Here the CDR3 DNA reads TGTGCCAGCAGCGCCCGGCCGGACAGGGCCACTGAAGCTTTCTTT.

The chain links TRBV27 to TRBJ2-3; 9 bases align to TRBD1. CDR1 is MNHEY, CDR2 SMNVEV, per germline (reference sequence). V shed 8 bases and J 7 bases; nucleotides not matched to a gene: 28. CDR3 size: 20 residues. This CDR3 reads CASGQRQGVRIREVLNTQYF. CDR3 in DNA: TGTGCCAGCGGCCAAAGACAGGGGGTGAGAATTCGGGAGGTACTAAATACGCAGTATTTT.

The V call is TRBV29-1, the J call TRBJ1-4; the D is unclear. The CDR3 totals 12 residues. CDR1 and CDR2 from the germline V gene are SQVTM and ANQGSEA. V was pared by 6 bases and J by 7 bases, with 12 bases between. The CDR3 spells CSVLSHGEKLFF. Written as DNA, the CDR3 is TGCAGCGTCCTGAGCCACGGTGAAAAACTGTTTTTT.

This clone was counted a single time. The CDR3 loop reads CASSKTANTEAFF. CDR3 DNA: TGTGCCAGTAGTAAGACAGCGAACACTGAAGCTTTCTTT. The V and J genes are TRBV19 and TRBJ1-1; TRBD1 is a possible D gene (5 bases). CDR3 length: 13 residues. Germline CDR1 reads LNHDA; CDR2 reads SQIVND (reference sequence). Deletions cut 4 bases from V and 1 base from J, with 7 bases between.

This clone was seen once. The chain uses TRBV27 and TRBJ1-5; possibly TRBD1 for D (6 bases). The CDR3 totals 18 residues. V was cut by 5 bases and J by 2 bases, with 22 bases left in between. Germline V CDR1 and CDR2: MNHEY, SMNVEV (reference sequence). The CDR3 nucleotides are TGTGCCAGCAGTCAGACAGGTTTACCTAGCCGTGGCAATCAGCCCCAGCATTTT. It is translated as CASSQTGLPSRGNQPQHF.

The chain links TRBV28 to TRBJ1-1, with D maybe TRBD1 (5 bases). The CDR3 extends over 16 amino acids. Between the trimmed V and J ends, which lost 3 bases and 0 bases, there was a span of 14 bases. Germline CDR1 reads MDHEN; CDR2 reads SYDVKM. The CDR3 DNA reads as TGTGCCAGCAGTTTTATAATCGGCAGGGTGAACACTGAAGCTTTCTTT. Encoded protein: CASSFIIGRVNTEAFF.

The chain has TRBV5-1 and TRBJ1-2; 8 bases map to TRBD1. With 4 bases clipped from V and 4 bases from J, the junction kept 18 bases outside the gene matches. The CDR3 sequence is 18 residues long. In germline, CDR1 is SGHRS, CDR2 YFSETQ. CDR3: CASSPGRAGGNLGYGYTF. The DNA of the CDR3 is TGCGCCAGCAGCCCCGGGAGAGCAGGGGGCAATCTCGGCTATGGCTACACCTTC. The full variable domain, completed using reference TRBV5-1 and TRBJ1-2, is KAGVTQTPRYLIKTRGQQVTLSCSPISGHRSVSWYQQTPGQGLQFLFEYFSETQRNKGNFPGRFSGRQFSNSRSEMNVSTLELGDSALYLCASSPGRAGGNLGYGYTFGSGTRLTVV.

The V and J genes are TRBV11-2 and TRBJ1-1, with 8 positions matching TRBD1. V shed 7 bases, J shed 1 base, and the junction held 5 bases outside the gene matches. The CDR3 has 14 residues. CDR1 SGHAT and CDR2 FQNNGV come from the germline V gene. CDR3 coding DNA: TGTGCCAGCAACCGACAGGGGAAGAACACTGAAGCTTTCTTT. Amino acids: CASNRQGKNTEAFF.

The chain links TRBV9 to TRBJ1-3; perhaps TRBD1 as D (5 bases). The V and J ends lost 1 base and 2 bases respectively, with 7 bases between them. CDR3 length: 14 residues. CDR1 and CDR2 from the germline V gene are SGDLS and YYNGEE. CDR3 amino acids: CASSVQGTGNTIYF. The CDR3 coding sequence is TGTGCCAGCAGCGTACAGGGAACTGGAAACACCATATATTTT. Full variable domain (outside the CDR3, taken from reference TRBV9 and TRBJ1-3): DSGVTQTPKHLITATGQRVTLRCSPRSGDLSVYWYQQSLDQGLQFLIQYYNGEERAKGNILERFSAQQFPDLHSELNLSSLELGDSALYFCASSVQGTGNTIYFGEGSWLTVV.

J is TRBJ2-3 and V is TRBV7-2; TRBD2 matches at 11 bases. The CDR3 sequence is 15 residues long. Germline assignment: CDR1 SGHTA and CDR2 FQGNSA. The V and J ends lost 0 bases and 10 bases, in that order; junction bases with no gene match: 6. The CDR3 here is CASSLALLAGEAQYF. The CDR3 region has the DNA TGTGCCAGCAGCTTAGCGTTACTAGCGGGGGAGGCGCAGTATTTT.

The CDR3 DNA reads as TGTGCCAGCAGTTCTTGGGGGGCCCAGAACACTGAAGCTTTCTTT. Translated, it gives CASSSWGAQNTEAFF. This rearrangement joins TRBV27 to TRBJ1-1; D is perhaps TRBD1 (6 bases). Trimming pared 4 bases from V and 1 base from J, leaving 13 bases between. Germline assignment: CDR1 MNHEY and CDR2 SMNVEV (reference sequence). This CDR3 is built from 15 residues.

This clone was seen a single time. The chain has TRBV9 and TRBJ2-1, with D maybe TRBD1 (6 bases). Germline V gene data show CDR1 as SGDLS and CDR2 as YYNGEE. There are 17 residues in the CDR3. Deletions cut 0 bases from V and 3 bases from J, with 16 bases between. The DNA of the CDR3 is TGTGCCAGCAGCGTAGGTCCACTGACAGGCCACTACAATGAGCAGTTCTTC. Residues: CASSVGPLTGHYNEQFF.

The rearrangement links TRBV5-1 to TRBJ2-2; D is possibly TRBD2 (7 bases). The CDR3 length is 15 residues. V lost 4 bases to trimming and J lost 4 bases, with 14 bases between them. Looked up from germline, CDR1 is SGHRS and CDR2 is YFSETQ. Here the CDR3 reads CASSPAGAGTGELFF. DNA for the CDR3: TGCGCCAGCAGCCCGGCGGGGGCGGGCACCGGGGAGCTGTTTTTT.

This rearrangement joins TRBV7-9 to TRBJ2-1, with TRBD1 matching 11 bases. The CDR3 runs to 15 residues. The germline CDR1 and CDR2 sequences are SEHNR and FQNEAQ (reference sequence). J lost 6 bases, V lost 1 base, and 2 bases had no gene match. The CDR3 loop reads CASSLGDRGTNEQFF. The CDR3 DNA is TGTGCCAGCAGCTTAGGGGACAGGGGGACCAATGAGCAGTTCTTC.

This clone showed up just once. The genes are TRBV2 and TRBJ1-1; D may be TRBD1 (5 bases). Trimming left V 2 bases short and J 0 bases short, with 13 bases between. The CDR3 has 16 residues. Germline V lookup: CDR1 SNHLY, CDR2 FYNNEI. This CDR3 is CASSEFGAEMNTEAFF. The CDR3 coding sequence is TGTGCCAGCAGTGAATTTGGGGCGGAGATGAACACTGAAGCTTTCTTT.

The rearrangement joins TRBV12-3 or TRBV12-4 to TRBJ1-1, with D unclear. Trimming removed 5 bases from V and 6 bases from J, with 13 bases in between. This CDR3 comprises 13 residues. CDR3 coding DNA: TGTGCCAGCAGTCAAGGATCGATTCCTGAAGCTTTCTTT. Its protein is CASSQGSIPEAFF.

The chain links TRBV12-3 or TRBV12-4 to TRBJ1-5; D is perhaps TRBD1 (6 bases). V was cut by 6 bases and J by 4 bases, with 10 bases left in between. The CDR3 extends over 13 amino acids. The CDR3 loop reads CASSRTGNQPQHF. The CDR3 DNA follows: TGTGCCAGCAGCCGTACAGGGAATCAGCCCCAGCATTTT.

This chain links TRBV3-1 (or the pseudogene TRBV3-2) with TRBJ1-5; no reliable D call. Germline lookup yields CDR1 LGHDT and CDR2 YNNKEL (reference sequence). Trimming removed 1 base from V and 0 bases from J, with 7 bases in between. The CDR3 totals 15 residues. CDR3 coding DNA: TGTGCCAGCAGCCAAGGAACCTATAGCAATCAGCCCCAGCATTTT. Its translation: CASSQGTYSNQPQHF.

This clone was detected only once. The chain recombines TRBV28 with TRBJ1-5, with D tentatively TRBD1 (6 bases). The CDR3 has 17 amino acids. CDR1 and CDR2 from the germline V gene are MDHEN and SYDVKM. Trimming removed 2 bases at V and 2 bases at J, with 16 bases between. CDR3 DNA: TGTGCCAGCAGTTTAGAGCAGGGGCTGCCCGGCAATCAGCCCCAGCATTTT. Its translation is CASSLEQGLPGNQPQHF.